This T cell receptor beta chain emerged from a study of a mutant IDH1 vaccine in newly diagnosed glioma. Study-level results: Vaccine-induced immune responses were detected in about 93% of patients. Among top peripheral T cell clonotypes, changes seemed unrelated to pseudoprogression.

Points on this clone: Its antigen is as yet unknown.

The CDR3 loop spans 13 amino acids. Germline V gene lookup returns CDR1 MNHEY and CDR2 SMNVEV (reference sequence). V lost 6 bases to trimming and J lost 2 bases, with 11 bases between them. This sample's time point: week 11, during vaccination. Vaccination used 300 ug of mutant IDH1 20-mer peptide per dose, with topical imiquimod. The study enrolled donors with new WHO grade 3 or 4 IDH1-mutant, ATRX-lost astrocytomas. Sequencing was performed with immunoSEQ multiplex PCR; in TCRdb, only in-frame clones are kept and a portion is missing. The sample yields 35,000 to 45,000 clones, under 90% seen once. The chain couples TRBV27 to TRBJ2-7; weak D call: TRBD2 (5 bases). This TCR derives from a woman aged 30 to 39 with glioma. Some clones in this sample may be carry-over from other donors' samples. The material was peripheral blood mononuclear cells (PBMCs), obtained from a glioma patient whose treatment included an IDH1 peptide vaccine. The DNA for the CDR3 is TGTGCCAGCAGGGACTTGGGGACCTACGAGCAGTACTTC. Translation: CASRDLGTYEQYF.